This T cell receptor (beta chain) was observed in a study of blood T cell repertoires in COVID-19. Study-wide context: T cells, B-cell-depleted T cells, or PBMCs supplied cDNA or gDNA.

The trim removed 5 bases at V and 1 base at J, leaving 6 bases unmatched. Germline V lookup: CDR1 KGHDR, CDR2 SFDVKD. This CDR3 is 16 amino acids long. In this sample, this clone turned up once. Some clones are missing from TCRdb's copy, which holds only in-frame ones; the method was immunoSEQ multiplex PCR. The repertoire includes approximately 90,000 clones, roughly 88% of them detected once, and roughly 0.43% sits in the top ten. The clonotype was recovered from a man between 60 and 70 years old with acute or convalescent COVID-19. The sample taken for sequencing was peripheral blood. The chain has TRBV24-1 and TRBJ2-3; 9 positions agree with TRBD1. In DNA, the CDR3 is TGTGCCACCAGTGCCCAACAGGGGGCGGGCACAGATACGCAGTATTTT. It codes for CATSAQQGAGTDTQYF.